These 15 T cell receptor beta chains were sequenced from one sample in a study of cytomegalovirus exposure and HLA in healthy donors (dated by TCRdb to about 2017). Library preparation was by the immunoSEQ multiplex PCR assay. For the multiplex PCR, a mixture combining 60 forward primers for TCR Vbeta segments and 13 reverse primers for TCR Jbeta segments was used. Not all clones reach the TCRdb copy of this immuneACCESS table, which keeps in-frame sequences only. Checked studies attribute under half of the gap to unresolved V genes and leave the rest unexplained. For this sample the table gives 74,000 or so clones, of which roughly 76% were detected only once. Of the sample, around 7% is held by the ten largest clones. The sample was PBMCs. These TCRs come from a woman aged 35 to 49 in good health and CMV-seronegative.

This rearrangement joins TRBV5-5 to TRBJ2-7; 12 positions agree with TRBD2. With 5 bases clipped from V and 4 bases from J, the junction kept 7 bases outside the gene matches. Germline CDR1 SGHKS, CDR2 YYEKEE (reference sequence). There are 15 residues in the CDR3. As DNA, the CDR3 is TGTGCCAGCAGTTCCGCGGGGACTAGCGGGTACGAGCAGTACTTC. This translates into CASSSAGTSGYEQYF.

This chain joins TRBV7-2 and TRBJ1-3; D gene unclear. Germline CDR1 is SGHTA and CDR2 is FQGNSA. CDR3 size: 15 residues. V shed 8 bases and J shed 4 bases, with 18 bases lying between them. The CDR3 bases are TGTGCCAGCGCCCCCCTCGGAGTGCAGGGAAACACCATATATTTT. It encodes CASAPLGVQGNTIYF.

This chain links TRBV30 with TRBJ1-2, with D unclear. The CDR3 extends over 12 amino acids. Trimming removed 3 bases from V and 8 bases from J, with 13 bases in between. Germline CDR1 GTSNPN, CDR2 SVGIG (reference sequence). The DNA of the CDR3 is TGTGCCTGGAGCCCGGGAGAAGGGGGCTACACCTTC. Translating gives CAWSPGEGGYTF.

The chain carries TRBV29-1 and TRBJ2-5; 7 positions agree with TRBD2. The CDR3 extends over 14 amino acids. Germline V lookup: CDR1 SQVTM, CDR2 ANQGSEA. With V trimmed by 7 bases and J by 7 bases, 15 bases remained unmatched. CDR3 sequence: CSAPLAPPDRTQYF. The CDR3, as DNA: TGCAGCGCACCACTAGCGCCCCCGGATAGGACCCAGTACTTC.

The V and J genes are TRBV19 and TRBJ2-1, with D maybe TRBD2 (5 bases). Germline V CDR1 and CDR2: LNHDA, SQIVND (reference sequence). Trimming stripped 4 bases from V and 3 bases from J, with 13 bases between. The CDR3 contains 15 residues. The chain's CDR3 is CASSTPGLLYNEQFF. The CDR3 DNA is TGTGCCAGTAGTACGCCAGGACTCCTCTACAATGAGCAGTTCTTC.

V is TRBV19 and J is TRBJ1-4; D gene uncertain. The CDR3 extends over 15 amino acids. Deletions cut 4 bases from V and 2 bases from J, with 11 bases between. CDR1 and CDR2 from the germline V gene are LNHDA and SQIVND (reference sequence). The CDR3 protein is CASSTTTGTNEKLFF. In nucleotides, the CDR3 is TGTGCCAGTAGTACCACAACCGGGACTAATGAAAAACTGTTTTTT.

The J gene is TRBJ1-2, the V gene TRBV30; TRBD1 might be the D (5 bases). The CDR3 is made up of 14 amino acids. Trimming cost V 2 bases and J 4 bases, with 14 bases left between them. Germline CDR1 and CDR2: GTSNPN and SVGIG (reference sequence). The CDR3 region is CAWSPPPGLYGYTF. CDR3 sequence (DNA): TGTGCCTGGAGTCCCCCACCGGGACTCTATGGCTACACCTTC. Based on the CDR3 plus reference TRBV30 and TRBJ1-2, the full variable domain is SQTIHQWPATLVQPVGSPLSLECTVEGTSNPNLYWYRQAAGRGLQLLFYSVGIGQISSEVPQNLSASRPQDRQFILSSKKLLLSDSGFYLCAWSPPPGLYGYTFGSGTRLTVV.

The chain's CDR3 is CACTEFTTNEKLFF. CDR3 in DNA: TGTGCCTGTACAGAATTTACAACTAATGAAAAACTGTTTTTT. V usage is TRBV30 and J usage is TRBJ1-4; D is ambiguous. Germline CDR1 GTSNPN, CDR2 SVGIG (reference sequence). This CDR3 spans 14 amino acids. V lost 6 bases, J lost 0 bases, and 11 bases lay in between. Full variable domain (outside the CDR3, taken from reference TRBV30 and TRBJ1-4): SQTIHQWPATLVQPVGSPLSLECTVEGTSNPNLYWYRQAAGRGLQLLFYSVGIGQISSEVPQNLSASRPQDRQFILSSKKLLLSDSGFYLCACTEFTTNEKLFFGSGTQLSVL.

The CDR3 protein is CAWALNTGILTDTQYF. The DNA of the CDR3 is TGTGCCTGGGCTCTCAATACAGGGATCCTCACAGATACGCAGTATTTT. The genes are TRBV30 and TRBJ2-3; the D gene is possibly TRBD1 (6 bases). V lost 5 bases, J lost 2 bases, and 20 bases lay in between. Looked up from germline, CDR1 is GTSNPN and CDR2 is SVGIG (reference sequence). This CDR3 has 16 residues.

This clone was observed a few times. The V and J genes are TRBV6-5 and TRBJ1-2, with D unresolved. Germline CDR1 MNHEY, CDR2 SVGAGI. The CDR3 runs to 16 residues. With 2 bases removed from V and 8 bases from J, the gap between germline ends came to 21 bases. The CDR3 region is CASSYGVGQRNRGYTF. Written as DNA, the CDR3 is TGTGCCAGCAGTTACGGGGTCGGGCAGCGGAATAGGGGCTACACCTTC.

The chain recombines TRBV7-8 with TRBJ2-7; D perhaps matches TRBD1 (6 bases). This CDR3 region has 15 residues. Germline assignment: CDR1 SGHVS and CDR2 FQNEAQ. Trimming pared 1 base from V and 0 bases from J, leaving 10 bases between. CDR3 residues: CASSLVARGSYEQYF. The CDR3, as DNA: TGTGCCAGCAGCTTAGTGGCCAGGGGCTCCTACGAGCAGTACTTC.

The chain couples TRBV27 to TRBJ2-2; D is possibly TRBD1 (7 bases). Germline assignment: CDR1 MNHEY and CDR2 SMNVEV (reference sequence). This CDR3 is 16 amino acids long. The ends were cut back, 8 bases at V and 2 bases at J, with 18 bases in the middle. The CDR3 loop reads CASSRGDRPNTGELFF. CDR3 nucleotide sequence: TGTGCCAGCTCCCGCGGGGACAGACCTAACACCGGGGAGCTGTTTTTT.

The chain has TRBV19 and TRBJ1-1, with D perhaps matching TRBD1 (5 bases). The CDR3 is 13 amino acids. Germline V lookup: CDR1 LNHDA, CDR2 SQIVND (reference sequence). V dropped 4 bases and J dropped 0 bases, with 6 bases sitting between them. The CDR3 here is CASSKGMNTEAFF. The CDR3 DNA follows: TGTGCCAGTAGTAAGGGGATGAACACTGAAGCTTTCTTT.

V and J are TRBV5-4 and TRBJ1-2; tentatively, D is TRBD1 (5 bases). The CDR3 runs 16 residues. V was trimmed by 0 bases and J by 4 bases, leaving 16 bases between them. Germline V gene sequence: CDR1 SGHNT, CDR2 YYREEE (reference sequence). This chain's CDR3 is CASSLEALPGAYGYTF. The CDR3 nucleotides read TGTGCCAGCAGCTTGGAGGCCCTACCTGGGGCCTATGGCTACACCTTC. The full variable domain, with the rest looked up from reference TRBV5-4 and TRBJ1-2, is ETGVTQSPTHLIKTRGQQVTLRCSSQSGHNTVSWYQQALGQGPQFIFQYYREEENGRGNFPPRFSGLQFPNYSSELNVNALELDDSALYLCASSLEALPGAYGYTFGSGTRLTVV.

V and J are TRBV6-6 and TRBJ2-7; 9 bases agree with TRBD1. CDR3 length: 16 residues. V trimming: 5 bases; J trimming: 6 bases; junction bases outside the gene matches: 14. Germline values: CDR1 MNHNY, CDR2 SVGAGI (reference sequence). As DNA, the CDR3 is TGTGCCAGCAGTCGATCACCCGGGACAGGGTCGGGCGAGCAGTACTTC. This translates into CASSRSPGTGSGEQYF.